The source of this TCR beta chain is a study of T cell responses to AZD1222 COVID-19 vaccine. About the study: The study pooled second doses at about 4 or about 12 weeks. Study outcomes and limitations: Clonal diversity was possibly underestimated, and white British individuals and females predominated among donors. None of the repertoires were sampled until the peak T cell response had passed. Distributed over spike, vaccine-associated CD4 TCRs predominated at 160-218 and 743-854.

There are 14 residues in the CDR3. V shed 1 base and J shed 5 bases, with 11 bases lying between them. Germline loops: CDR1 SEHNR, CDR2 FQNEAQ (reference sequence). Produced via immunoSEQ multiplex PCR; TCRdb's table is partial and in-frame only. The top ten hold about 5% of the sample, which has 95,000 to 110,000 clones, around 90% seen once. This clone appeared a single time. Its matching antigen is unknown. This material consisted of peripheral blood, taken on day 0 of AZD1222 vaccination. The TCR comes from an adult in good health. V is TRBV7-9 and J is TRBJ1-1; D not certain. This CDR3 is CASSLGESGTEAFF. The DNA of the CDR3 is TGTGCCAGCAGCTTAGGGGAGTCAGGTACTGAAGCTTTCTTT. The full variable domain, its missing parts supplied by reference TRBV7-9 and TRBJ1-1, is DTGVSQNPRHKITKRGQNVTFRCDPISEHNRLYWYRQTLGQGPEFLTYFQNEAQLEKSRLLSDRFSAERPKGSFSTLEIQRTEQGDSAMYLCASSLGESGTEAFFGQGTRLTVV.